Following are 18 T cell receptor beta chains from one sample sequenced in a study of early T cells in non-severe SARS-CoV-2 infection. Via MiXCR, TCRdb re-called the 5' RACE reads, giving one row per CDR3 protein. The repertoire consists of around 53,000 distinct CDR3 sequences, with approximately 8.1% occurring once and the leading ten covering 5.8%. Sequencing was carried out using whole blood. These receptors came from an adult who was a healthcare worker with PCR-confirmed SARS-CoV-2 infection or an uninfected control (not recorded which).

This clonotype appeared many times. The chain carries TRBV14 and TRBJ2-1; D uncertain. CDR1 is SGHDN and CDR2 is FVKESK in the germline V gene. Trimming shortened V by 4 bases and J by 5 bases, and 12 bases separated the two germline ends. This CDR3 has 14 amino acids. CDR3 region: CASSPPAPNNEQFF. CDR3 nucleotides: TGTGCCAGCAGCCCGCCCGCGCCTAACAATGAGCAGTTCTTC. Combining the CDR3 with reference TRBV14 and TRBJ2-1 gives the whole variable domain EAGVTQFPSHSVIEKGQTVTLRCDPISGHDNLYWYRRVMGKEIKFLLHFVKESKQDESGMPNNRFLAERTGGTYSTLKVQPAELEDSGVYFCASSPPAPNNEQFFGPGTRLTVL.

This clonotype was seen a handful of times. At one end the junction does not follow the germline gene, possibly because of a read error. The chain joins TRBV30 to TRBJ1-1; no firm D call. This CDR3 is built from 15 residues. Germline-derived CDR1 and CDR2 are GTSNPN and SVGIG (reference sequence). The CDR3 DNA is TGTGTCTGGACTCAGGAACTATACCCGAACACTGAAGCTTTCTTT. This encodes CVWTQELYPNTEAFF.

The chain combines TRBV7-9 with TRBJ1-2; a weak D match, TRBD1 (5 bases). Germline V gene sequence: CDR1 SEHNR, CDR2 FQNEAQ (reference sequence). CDR3 length: 14 residues. V was trimmed by 5 bases and J by 0 bases, leaving 10 bases between them. The DNA of the CDR3 is TGTGCCAGCAGCCTGGGACTGACTAACTATGGCTACACCTTC. Amino acid sequence: CASSLGLTNYGYTF. Full variable domain (rest looked up from reference TRBV7-9 and TRBJ1-2): DTGVSQNPRHKITKRGQNVTFRCDPISEHNRLYWYRQTLGQGPEFLTYFQNEAQLEKSRLLSDRFSAERPKGSFSTLEIQRTEQGDSAMYLCASSLGLTNYGYTFGSGTRLTVV.

This clonotype has only a few counts. The V call is TRBV3-1, the J call TRBJ1-2; a possible D gene is TRBD1 (5 bases). Per the germline V gene, CDR1 is LGHDT and CDR2 is YNNKEL (reference sequence). V was cut by 0 bases and J by 4 bases, with 12 bases left in between. The CDR3 contains 15 residues. CDR3 amino acids: CASSQDTGQGYGYTF. The CDR3 bases are TGTGCCAGCAGCCAAGATACAGGCCAGGGCTATGGCTACACCTTC.

Ten or more counts support this clonotype. The CDR3 DNA reads as TGTGCCAGCAGTCCCCCTCCGACAGGGGGTAGGAATGAGCAGTTCTTC. It codes for CASSPPPTGGRNEQFF. V is TRBV28 and J is TRBJ2-1; TRBD1 agrees at 9 bases. CDR1 is MDHEN, CDR2 SYDVKM, per germline. After removal of 5 bases from V and 7 bases from J, the junction contained 12 bases not matched to a gene. The CDR3 has 16 amino acids. Full variable domain (rest looked up from reference TRBV28 and TRBJ2-1): DVKVTQSSRYLVKRTGEKVFLECVQDMDHENMFWYRQDPGLGLRLIYFSYDVKMKEKGDIPEGYSVSREKKERFSLILESASTNQTSMYLCASSPPPTGGRNEQFFGPGTRLTVL.

There are many counts of this clonotype. The chain links TRBV3-1 to TRBJ1-4; no clear D. The CDR3 length is 15 residues. V was cut by 3 bases and J by 5 bases, with 13 bases left in between. In germline, CDR1 is LGHDT, CDR2 YNNKEL (reference sequence). The CDR3 DNA reads TGTGCCAGCAGCCAGACAACGCGGCACAATGAAAAACTGTTTTTT. Its protein product is CASSQTTRHNEKLFF.

This clonotype was observed many times. The genes are TRBV28 and TRBJ2-3; D is uncertain. This CDR3 region has 12 residues. Per the germline V gene, CDR1 is MDHEN and CDR2 is SYDVKM. The ends were cut back, 8 bases at V and 3 bases at J, with 9 bases in the middle. The CDR3 coding sequence is TGTGCCAGCGGGGTTTCGACAGATACGCAGTATTTT. It encodes CASGVSTDTQYF.

A few counts support this clonotype. The rearrangement joins TRBV28 to TRBJ2-2; 11 bases fit TRBD1. J lost 5 bases, V lost 5 bases, and 4 bases had no gene match. The CDR3 has 15 amino acids. Per germline, CDR1 MDHEN and CDR2 SYDVKM. For the CDR3, the DNA is TGTGCCAGCAGTGGGACAGGGGGATTTACCGGGGAGCTGTTTTTT. Encoded protein: CASSGTGGFTGELFF.

The chain is built from TRBV12-3 or TRBV12-4 and TRBJ1-1; 8 bases are a match to TRBD1. The CDR3 covers 14 residues. The V and J ends lost 6 bases and 3 bases, in that order; junction bases with no gene match: 6. CDR3 in DNA: TGTGCCAGCAGGCCAGGGGGCTCTTACACTGAAGCTTTCTTT. Its translation: CASRPGGSYTEAFF.

This clonotype was seen repeatedly, ten times or more. The chain carries TRBV29-1 and TRBJ1-2; the match to TRBD1 covers 9 bases. The CDR3 covers 13 residues. CDR1 SQVTM and CDR2 ANQGSEA come from the germline V gene. The V and J ends lost 6 bases and 6 bases, in that order; junction bases with no gene match: 8. In nucleotides, the CDR3 is TGCAGCGTAGATACGGGACAGGGTGATGGCTACACCTTC. Amino acid sequence: CSVDTGQGDGYTF.

This clonotype was recorded many times. This chain connects TRBV12-1 to TRBJ1-5; the D segment call TRBD1 is taken from the table without a DNA check. TRBV12-1 is designated a pseudogene. The CDR3 is made up of 15 amino acids. CDR3 DNA sequence: TGTGCCAGCAGCCGAGACAGGGAACTCAATCAGCCCCAGCATTTT. This gives the protein CASSRDRELNQPQHF.

The CDR3 DNA reads as TGTGCCAGCAGCTTGGGATCCGGGACAGGGTTTAATTCACCCCTCCACTTT. The encoded protein is CASSLGSGTGFNSPLHF. The chain couples TRBV5-6 to TRBJ1-6, with 9 bases lining up with TRBD1. Trimming cost V 0 bases and J 6 bases; bases outside gene matches: 7. CDR3 length: 17 residues. Germline lookup yields CDR1 SGHDT and CDR2 YYEEEE.

This clonotype was counted at least ten times. The chain recombines TRBV3-1 with TRBJ2-2, with 7 bases that match TRBD2. Germline trimming cut 2 bases from V and 3 bases from J; bases unmatched to any gene: 3. Germline CDR1 and CDR2: LGHDT and YNNKEL (reference sequence). The CDR3 covers 15 residues. For the CDR3, the DNA is TGTGCCAGCAGCCAATTTAGCGGGCACACCGGGGAGCTGTTTTTT. It is translated as CASSQFSGHTGELFF.

This clonotype was recorded at least ten times. This sequence joins TRBV6-2 or TRBV6-3 and TRBJ2-1; 9 nucleotides agree with TRBD2. Trimming cost V 6 bases and J 10 bases; bases outside gene matches: 19. CDR1 MNHEY and CDR2 SVGEGT come from the germline V gene. This CDR3 region has 17 residues. The CDR3 DNA reads as TGTGCCAGCAGCCCTTCCCCGGGACTAGCTTGGGTAGAGGAGCAGTTCTTC. Its protein is CASSPSPGLAWVEEQFF.

This sequence joins TRBV29-1 and TRBJ2-4, with a possible D match to TRBD1 (5 bases). V lost 6 bases, J lost 2 bases, and 11 bases lay in between. CDR3 length: 13 amino acids. The V gene's germline CDR1 is SQVTM and CDR2 ANQGSEA. This chain's CDR3 is CSVAPGPKNIQYF. CDR3 bases: TGCAGCGTCGCGCCAGGGCCCAAAAACATTCAGTACTTC.

The table lists this clonotype with a few counts. The chain joins TRBV9 to TRBJ2-2; 8 bases are shared with TRBD1. Germline V gene sequence: CDR1 SGDLS, CDR2 YYNGEE. The V segment lost 0 bases and the J segment 0 bases; nucleotides outside the gene matches: 4. The CDR3 is 17 amino acids. CDR3 sequence reads: CASSVDLGQANTGELFF. The CDR3 coding sequence is TGTGCCAGCAGCGTAGATTTGGGACAGGCGAACACCGGGGAGCTGTTTTTT.

There are many counts of this clonotype. V is TRBV20-1 and J is TRBJ1-6; possible D gene TRBD1, 6 bases. Germline V gene sequence: CDR1 DFQATT, CDR2 SNEGSKA (reference sequence). The CDR3 extends over 14 amino acids. V lost 0 bases to trimming and J lost 5 bases, with 8 bases between them. The DNA for the CDR3 is TGCAGTGCTAGAGATCAGGGGAATAATTCACCCCTCCACTTT. As protein: CSARDQGNNSPLHF.

The chain recombines TRBV27 with TRBJ2-7; 11 bases are shared with TRBD2. In germline, CDR1 is MNHEY, CDR2 SMNVEV (reference sequence). With 5 bases clipped from V and 5 bases from J, the junction kept 5 bases outside the gene matches. The CDR3 contains 14 residues. The CDR3 here is CASSTSGGGHEQYF. The CDR3 DNA reads as TGTGCCAGCAGTACTAGCGGGGGAGGCCACGAGCAGTACTTC.